A single sample gave rise to the 15 T cell receptor beta chains below, sequenced in a study of cytomegalovirus exposure and HLA in healthy donors. Primers for the PCR totalled 60 Vbeta and 13 Jbeta. TCRdb keeps only in-frame clones here, not all; method: immunoSEQ multiplex PCR. The profile covers over 90,000 clones, with roughly 74% appearing a single time and 2.5% to 3.5% taken by the ten largest. The specimen sequenced was PBMCs. Every receptor here comes from a female donor in good health and CMV-seropositive.

J is TRBJ2-5 and V is TRBV7-2; 8 bases fit TRBD2. Germline loops: CDR1 SGHTA, CDR2 FQGNSA. The CDR3 loop spans 16 amino acids. Unmatched junction bases numbered 12, after V lost 5 bases and J lost 4 bases. DNA of the CDR3: TGTGCCAGCAGCCAGTCGGGAGGGAGGGTAAGAGAGACCCAGTACTTC. Translating it yields CASSQSGGRVRETQYF. Full variable domain (missing parts from reference TRBV7-2 and TRBJ2-5): GAGVSQSPSNKVTEKGKDVELRCDPISGHTALYWYRQSLGQGLEFLIYFQGNSAPDKSGLPSDRFSAERTGGSVSTLTIQRTQQEDSAVYLCASSQSGGRVRETQYFGPGTRLLVL.

This clone was counted between two and nine times. V and J are TRBV6-1 and TRBJ1-4; D not certain. This CDR3 has 11 residues. Trimming stripped 4 bases from V and 11 bases from J, with 8 bases between. Germline CDR1 MNHNS, CDR2 SASEGT. The CDR3 region is CASSGSVKLFF. CDR3 DNA: TGTGCCAGCAGTGGCTCGGTCAAACTGTTTTTT.

The chain has TRBV4-3 and TRBJ2-5, with 9 bases fitting TRBD1. Germline V CDR1 and CDR2: LGHNA, YSLEER. Trimming cost V 2 bases and J 5 bases; bases outside gene matches: 9. This CDR3 has 16 amino acids. CDR3 in DNA: TGCGCCAGCAGCCAAACCGGGACAGGGTCCAGGGAGACCCAGTACTTC. Protein sequence: CASSQTGTGSRETQYF.

The V call is TRBV7-9, the J call TRBJ1-2; D gene unclear. Trimming removed 1 base at V and 2 bases at J, with 11 bases between. The CDR3 spans 15 residues. Germline V lookup: CDR1 SEHNR, CDR2 FQNEAQ (reference sequence). Written as DNA, the CDR3 is TGTGCCAGCAGCTTAGATCCCAAACTAAACTATGGCTACACCTTC. Protein product: CASSLDPKLNYGYTF.

The chain combines TRBV11-2 with TRBJ1-1, with 7 bases lining up with TRBD1. The V gene's germline CDR1 is SGHAT and CDR2 FQNNGV. V gave up 2 bases and J gave up 6 bases; unmatched junction bases: 6. The CDR3 consists of 14 residues. CDR3: CASSLLTGVPEAFF. The CDR3 nucleotides read TGTGCCAGCAGCTTACTCACAGGGGTTCCTGAAGCTTTCTTT.

Written as DNA, the CDR3 is TGTGCCAGCAGCTCCTATTCCTATCAGCCCCAGCATTTT. Translating it yields CASSSYSYQPQHF. The chain couples TRBV5-8 to TRBJ1-5; no definite D call. V shed 3 bases and J shed 5 bases, with 9 bases lying between them. CDR3 length: 13 amino acids. Germline V lookup: CDR1 SGHTS, CDR2 YDEGEE.

J is TRBJ2-7 and V is TRBV6-1; possibly TRBD1 for D (6 bases). In germline, CDR1 is MNHNS, CDR2 SASEGT. Trimming stripped 7 bases from V and 3 bases from J, with 16 bases between. This CDR3 spans 14 amino acids. CDR3 amino acids: CASTKVDRVYEQYF. As DNA, the CDR3 is TGTGCCAGCACCAAAGTGGACAGAGTCTACGAGCAGTACTTC.

This chain uses TRBV2 with TRBJ2-5, with 8 bases identical to TRBD2. CDR3 length: 14 amino acids. J gave up 6 bases and V 4 bases, and 7 bases lay outside the gene matches. Germline V gene sequence: CDR1 SNHLY, CDR2 FYNNEI. The CDR3 region has the DNA TGTGCCAGCAGTGTTGGGACTAGAGAGAAGACCCAGTACTTC. Encoded protein: CASSVGTREKTQYF.

The V and J genes are TRBV28 and TRBJ2-1, with TRBD2 matching over 9 bases. CDR3 length equals 17 residues. Per the germline V gene, CDR1 is MDHEN and CDR2 is SYDVKM. Trimming removed 1 base from V and 2 bases from J; junction bases left unmatched: 6. The CDR3 protein is CASSLFSGGRAYNEQFF. CDR3 DNA: TGTGCCAGCAGTTTATTTTCCGGCGGGAGGGCCTACAATGAGCAGTTCTTC.

The V call is TRBV14, the J call TRBJ1-2, with unresolved D. The ends were cut back, 5 bases at V and 4 bases at J, with 14 bases in the middle. Germline V gene data show CDR1 as SGHDN and CDR2 as FVKESK. This CDR3 comprises 14 residues. The CDR3 loop is CASSFSPSGYGYTF. The CDR3 region has the DNA TGTGCCAGCAGCTTCTCCCCCTCGGGCTATGGCTACACCTTC.

The V and J genes are TRBV29-1 and TRBJ2-7; 8 bases are a match to TRBD1. Trimming took 3 bases from V and 7 from J; bases not matched to a gene: 8. The CDR3 covers 13 residues. The germline gives CDR1 SQVTM, CDR2 ANQGSEA. The DNA for the CDR3 is TGCAGCGTTGATTCGCAGGGGGCTGGTGAGCAGTACTTC. Amino acids: CSVDSQGAGEQYF.

V gene TRBV7-2 combines with J gene TRBJ2-5; 12 bases are shared with TRBD2. Per germline, CDR1 SGHTA and CDR2 FQGNSA. The V and J ends lost 6 bases and 7 bases, in that order; junction bases with no gene match: 3. The CDR3 consists of 13 residues. The CDR3 sequence: CASRQGLAGTQYF. CDR3 nucleotide sequence: TGTGCCAGCAGACAGGGACTAGCGGGGACCCAGTACTTC.

The rearrangement links TRBV29-1 to TRBJ2-1; 8 bases are shared with TRBD2. The CDR3 loop spans 19 amino acids. Germline lookup yields CDR1 SQVTM and CDR2 ANQGSEA. J gave up 0 bases and V 4 bases, and 17 bases lay outside the gene matches. The CDR3 spells CSVVVVASGSLDSYNEQFF. CDR3 in DNA: TGCAGCGTTGTAGTGGTAGCCAGCGGGAGCTTGGACTCCTACAATGAGCAGTTCTTC.

The chain is built from TRBV19 and TRBJ1-2; 8 bases are shared with TRBD1. J lost 4 bases, V lost 6 bases, and 4 bases had no gene match. The germline gives CDR1 LNHDA, CDR2 SQIVND (reference sequence). This CDR3 is built from 13 residues. The DNA of the CDR3 is TGTGCCAGTAGCCCAGGGGGCAGCTATGGCTACACCTTC. Encoded protein: CASSPGGSYGYTF. The variable domain in full, with the rest retrieved from reference TRBV19 and TRBJ1-2, is DGGITQSPKYLFRKEGQNVTLSCEQNLNHDAMYWYRQDPGQGLRLIYYSQIVNDFQKGDIAEGYSVSREKKESFPLTVTSAQKNPTAFYLCASSPGGSYGYTFGSGTRLTVV.

This chain links TRBV29-1 with TRBJ2-3; the D is unclear. V shed 2 bases and J shed 2 bases, with 14 bases lying between them. Germline V lookup: CDR1 SQVTM, CDR2 ANQGSEA. The CDR3 totals 15 residues. The CDR3 bases are TGCAGCGTTGAACGGGTCGGAACTGCCACAGATACGCAGTATTTT. Its translation: CSVERVGTATDTQYF.